The TCR beta chain under discussion was sequenced for a study of regulatory T cells in long-lasting Graves disease. To make TCR beta libraries, researchers used iRepertoire HTBI primers and Arm-PCR of CDR3 regions. MiXCR, run by TCRdb on the multiplex PCR reads, gives a single entry per CDR3 protein. The repertoire consists of approximately 500,000 distinct CDR3 sequences, with roughly 21% occurring once and the leading ten covering around 7%. The germline V gene has CDR1 SGHVS and CDR2 FQNEAQ. This CDR3 region has 14 residues. V shed 4 bases, J shed 3 bases, and the junction held 5 bases outside the gene matches. Time point noted: persistent/refractory GD, antithyroid drugs over 5 years with positive TRAb. From PBMCs, RNA was extracted and then used to make the TCR library. This clonotype was recorded many times. What it recognizes is unknown. Study observations and caveats: Persistent patients had more shared public clonotypes (2,741) than new patients (about 970).

Material: peripheral blood mononuclear cells (PBMCs), obtained when the disease was refractory, from a patient treated with antithyroid drugs. The receptor was isolated from a female donor with Graves disease. The chain is built from TRBV7-8 and TRBJ2-5, with TRBD1 identical over 7 bases. Written as DNA, the CDR3 is TGTGCCAGCAGCTATGGACAGGCCGAAGAGACCCAGTACTTC. This gives the protein CASSYGQAEETQYF.